A selection of T cell receptor beta chains follows, all from one sample in a study of blood T cell repertoires in COVID-19. Only in-frame clones appear in the TCRdb table, and some are missing; sequencing was by immunoSEQ multiplex PCR. Of over 200,000 clones listed, roughly 77% are singletons. Sequences were obtained from PBMCs or T cells enriched from blood (not recorded which). All receptors derive from a middle-aged man who had recovered from COVID-19. CDR3s include the opening cysteine and the closing phenylalanine or tryptophan. D genes are given only for firm matches. Only part of the rows carry a size: once, few, many, or a class if the clone is expanded.

NA	15	NA	TRBV18	TRBJ2-7	TGTGCCAGCTCACCTTCGGGACAGGCCGGGGGGGAGCAGTACTTC	CASSPSGQAGGEQYF
NA	16	TRBD1	TRBV3-1/TRBV3-2	TRBJ1-3	TGTGCCAGCAGCCAAGGGTTCAGGGGGTTAGTGCACACCATATATTTT	CASSQGFRGLVHTIYF
NA	15	TRBD1	TRBV6-5	TRBJ2-2	TGTGCCAGCAGGACAGGGGGCCGGAACACCGGGGAGCTGTTTTTT	CASRTGGRNTGELFF
NA	15	TRBD1	TRBV6-5	TRBJ1-5	TGTGCCAGCAGTCCGACGGGACAGGGTCATCGGCCCCAGCATTTT	CASSPTGQGHRPQHF
NA	15	NA	TRBV9	TRBJ1-1	TGTGCCAGCGGGTACATCTCGGGTTTTGACACTGAAGCTTTCTTT	CASGYISGFDTEAFF
NA	13	NA	TRBV27	TRBJ2-1	TGTGCCAGCTGCATCGCGGGAACGGATGAGCAGTTCTTC	CASCIAGTDEQFF
NA	16	TRBD2	TRBV28	TRBJ2-3	TGTGCCACCTTCCAATTGACTAGCGGGGGAACAGATACGCAGTATTTT	CATFQLTSGGTDTQYF
NA	16	NA	TRBV2	TRBJ2-2	TGTGCCAGCAGTGACAGGGGCGCCCACAACACCGGGGAGCTGTTTTTT	CASSDRGAHNTGELFF
once	16	TRBD1	TRBV5-1	TRBJ1-1	TGCGCCAGCAGCTTGGGTCACAGGGGAAGGAACACTGAAGCTTTCTTT	CASSLGHRGRNTEAFF
NA	13	NA	TRBV6-5	TRBJ1-2	TGTGCCAGCACCGATCGGGGGAACTATGGCTACACCTTC	CASTDRGNYGYTF
few	16	NA	TRBV7-8	TRBJ1-6	TGTGCCAGCAGCTTAGCGCTCTCAGGGCCGGGTTCACCCCTCCACTTT	CASSLALSGPGSPLHF
few	13	NA	TRBV24-1	TRBJ1-5	TGTGCCACCTCATCGGGTGGCAATCAGCCCCAGCATTTT	CATSSGGNQPQHF
NA	13	TRBD2	TRBV2	TRBJ2-1	TGTGCCAGCAGGCGGGAGCACTACAATGAGCAGTTCTTC	CASRREHYNEQFF
NA	14	NA	TRBV3-1/TRBV3-2	TRBJ1-3	TGTGCCAGCAGCCAAGAATCTAGGTGGAACACCATATATTTT	CASSQESRWNTIYF
NA	14	TRBD1	TRBV10-3	TRBJ2-7	TGTGCCATCAGAAAGACAGGGAGTCAATACGAGCAGTACTTC	CAIRKTGSQYEQYF
NA	16	NA	TRBV5-1	TRBJ2-2	TGCGCCAGCAGCTTGCCCGGGACTCTGAACACCGGGGAGCTGTTTTTT	CASSLPGTLNTGELFF
NA	15	TRBD1	TRBV25-1	TRBJ2-2	TGTGCCAGCAGGACCACAGGGGCGGTCACCGGGGAGCTGTTTTTT	CASRTTGAVTGELFF
NA	16	TRBD1	TRBV5-1	TRBJ1-1	TGCGCCAGCAGCGCCGACAGGGGTGTACGGAACACTGAAGCTTTCTTT	CASSADRGVRNTEAFF
NA	15	TRBD1	TRBV5-8	TRBJ1-6	TGTGCCAGCAGCCCTTGGACAGGGGTTAATTCACCCCTCCACTTT	CASSPWTGVNSPLHF
NA	13	NA	TRBV4-1	TRBJ1-2	TGCGCCAGCAGCCAGACAGAAAACTATGGCTACACCTTC	CASSQTENYGYTF
NA	15	TRBD2	TRBV3-1/TRBV3-2	TRBJ2-5	TGTGCCAGCAGCCAACCGAGTAGCGGGCAAGAGACCCAGTACTTC	CASSQPSSGQETQYF
NA	15	NA	TRBV19	TRBJ1-5	TGTGCCAGTAGTACAACAGGGTATAGCAATCAGCCCCAGCATTTT	CASSTTGYSNQPQHF